This T cell receptor (beta chain) was retrieved from a study of cytomegalovirus exposure and HLA in healthy donors. Study outcomes and limitations: V- and J-gene trimming of TCR beta was linked (in a later analysis) to a missense DCLRE1C variant. Analysis was performed later, and it showed HLA-associated TCR beta chains to be more clonally expanded than equally common others. Reportedly, HLA-A and HLA-B alleles of most subjects were accurately predicted from TCR beta.

V was clipped by 7 bases and J by 7 bases, with 15 bases between them. Germline V gene data show CDR1 as SGHRS and CDR2 as YFSETQ. This CDR3 contains 14 residues. With respect to this clone: The antigen is unknown.

The PCR was carried out with 60 Vbeta primers and 13 Jbeta primers. Method: immunoSEQ multiplex PCR; TCRdb's copy keeps in-frame clones and lacks some. Of around 130,000 clones listed, around 59% are singletons. This chain links TRBV5-1 with TRBJ1-6; D may be TRBD1 (5 bases). Sequenced: PBMCs. The receptor was derived from a male donor in good health and CMV-seronegative. This chain's CDR3 is CASSIDSPNSPLHF. The CDR3 coding sequence is TGCGCCAGCTCAATCGACAGCCCCAATTCACCCCTCCACTTT.